Following are 8 T cell receptor beta chains from one sample sequenced in a study of cytomegalovirus exposure and HLA in healthy donors. With 60 Vbeta and 13 Jbeta primers, the PCR was carried out. Sequencing used immunoSEQ multiplex PCR; TCRdb keeps in-frame clones, though not all of them. The repertoire table contains 35,000 to 45,000 clones. Sequenced sample: PBMCs. These TCRs come from a male donor in good health and CMV-seronegative.

The chain is built from TRBV19 and TRBJ2-1; 9 positions agree with TRBD2. The CDR3 runs 14 residues. The junction had 1 base not matched to a gene; V was cut back by 1 base and J by 6 bases. Germline V gives CDR1 LNHDA, CDR2 SQIVND (reference sequence). The CDR3 nucleotides read TGTGCCAGTAGTATAGTACTAGCGGGCAATGAGCAGTTCTTC. As protein: CASSIVLAGNEQFF.

The chain is built from TRBV6-1 and TRBJ1-1, with 8 bases that match TRBD1. The V and J ends lost 7 bases and 5 bases, in that order; junction bases with no gene match: 9. Germline V gene data show CDR1 as MNHNS and CDR2 as SASEGT. This CDR3 is built from 14 residues. CDR3 DNA: TGTGCCAGCATTCTACAGGGGGAAGAGACTGAAGCTTTCTTT. This encodes CASILQGEETEAFF.

The CDR3 DNA sequence: TGTGCCAGCAGCCCCCGTTCTAGCGGGAGAACAGATACGCAGTATTTT. This encodes CASSPRSSGRTDTQYF. The rearrangement uses TRBV7-8 and TRBJ2-3; 10 bases align to TRBD2. The CDR3 sequence is 16 residues long. The V segment lost 5 bases and the J segment 3 bases; nucleotides outside the gene matches: 8. Germline V gene data show CDR1 as SGHVS and CDR2 as FQNEAQ.

V usage is TRBV29-1 and J usage is TRBJ2-2; 12 nucleotides agree with TRBD2. Germline CDR1 and CDR2: SQVTM and ANQGSEA. The length of the CDR3 is 15 residues. After removal of 7 bases from V and 2 bases from J, the junction contained 5 bases not matched to a gene. CDR3 region: CSGRTSGANTGELFF. In DNA form, the CDR3 reads TGCAGCGGCCGGACTAGCGGGGCTAACACCGGGGAGCTGTTTTTT.

CDR3 residues: CASSYAEGTDTQYF. The CDR3 nucleotides read TGTGCCAGCAGTTACGCGGAAGGCACAGATACGCAGTATTTT. This chain links TRBV6-6 with TRBJ2-3, with D unclear. The V and J ends lost 2 bases and 1 base respectively, with 7 bases between them. This CDR3 spans 14 amino acids. Germline-derived CDR1 and CDR2 are MNHNY and SVGAGI (reference sequence).

The chain uses TRBV5-1 and TRBJ2-1; D is uncertain. This CDR3 has 14 residues. V was shortened by 4 bases and J by 5 bases, with 13 bases between the two germline ends. The germline V gene encodes CDR1 SGHRS and CDR2 YFSETQ. CDR3 in amino acids: CASSLTESNNEQFF. CDR3 nucleotides: TGCGCCAGCAGCCTGACGGAGTCGAACAATGAGCAGTTCTTC.

The gene calls are TRBV28 and TRBJ1-5; tentatively, D is TRBD1 (5 bases). Trimming left V 7 bases short and J 6 bases short, with 16 bases between. Per the germline V gene, CDR1 is MDHEN and CDR2 is SYDVKM. The CDR3 runs 14 residues. CDR3 sequence reads: CASTLSTVSQPQHF. The CDR3 DNA reads as TGTGCCAGCACCCTATCGACAGTTAGTCAGCCCCAGCATTTT.

The chain has TRBV25-1 and TRBJ2-1, with 8 bases fitting TRBD2. The CDR3 covers 17 residues. J was trimmed by 4 bases and V by 1 base; bases with no gene match: 9. The germline V gene encodes CDR1 MGHDK and CDR2 SYGVNS. DNA for the CDR3: TGTGCCAGCAGTGAATTGACGGGAGGGCCAAAATACAATGAGCAGTTCTTC. It specifies CASSELTGGPKYNEQFF.